These T cell receptor beta chains were read from a single sample in a study of CD8 T cells in ankylosing spondylitis. TCRdb redid the calling of the 5' RACE reads with MiXCR, one entry per CDR3 protein. This repertoire shows roughly 150,000 distinct CDR3 sequences, around 9.6% found once; its top ten account for more than 13%. What was sequenced was blood, either unsorted or a sorted T cell fraction (not recorded which). These receptors were collected from a female donor with ankylosing spondylitis or in good health (not recorded which). Each CDR3 is given with its conserved first and last residue. A D gene is named only where the DNA matches it firmly. Only some rows state a clone size, as once, few, many or a class for expanded clones.

CASSVLYQETQYF,TGTGCCAGCAGCGTACTGTACCAAGAGACCCAGTACTTC,TRBJ2-5,NA,TRBV12-3/TRBV12-4,NA
CSARARLAVTYEQYF,TGCAGTGCTAGGGCACGACTAGCGGTGACCTACGAGCAGTACTTC,TRBJ2-7,NA,TRBV20-1,TRBD2
CSVAGSGNTIYF,TGCAGCGTTGCTGGGTCTGGAAACACCATATATTTT,TRBJ1-3,many,TRBV29-1,NA
CASSPDWSGYHYEQYF,TGTGCCAGCAGTCCCGACTGGAGCGGGTATCACTACGAGCAGTACTTC,TRBJ2-7,NA,TRBV27,NA
CATERDNTGELFF,TGTGCCACCGAGAGAGACAACACCGGGGAGCTGTTTTTT,TRBJ2-2,NA,TRBV24-1,NA
CASSGLTGYDTEAFF,TGTGCCAGCTCCGGGTTAACGGGGTACGACACTGAAGCTTTCTTT,TRBJ1-1,many,TRBV7-9,NA
CASSITGGEETQYF,TGTGCCAGCAGCATTACAGGGGGCGAAGAGACCCAGTACTTC,TRBJ2-5,many,TRBV7-9,TRBD1
CASSGDRDNRYEQYF,TGTGCCAGCAGCGGGGACAGGGACAACCGGTACGAGCAGTACTTC,TRBJ2-7,NA,TRBV9,TRBD1
CASSYTGNNGYTF,TGTGCCAGCAGTTACACAGGGAATAACGGCTACACCTTC,TRBJ1-2,few,TRBV12-3/TRBV12-4,NA
CASSSSREMNTEAFF,TGTGCCAGCAGCTCTTCTAGAGAAATGAACACTGAAGCTTTCTTT,TRBJ1-1,many,TRBV25-1,NA
CASSQDPSSGETQYF,TGCGCCAGCAGCCAAGATCCGAGTAGTGGGGAGACCCAGTACTTC,TRBJ2-5,many,TRBV4-3,NA
CASSNSYNEQFF,TGTGCCAGTTCGAACTCCTACAATGAGCAGTTCTTC,TRBJ2-1,many,TRBV11-3,NA
CASSDSAGYGYTF,TGTGCCAGCTCAGACTCCGCCGGCTATGGCTACACCTTC,TRBJ1-2,many,TRBV7-9,NA
CASSLAWDTGELFF,TGTGCCAGCAGTTTAGCCTGGGACACCGGGGAGCTGTTTTTT,TRBJ2-2,few,TRBV27,NA
CASSEVNQETQYF,TGTGCCAGCAGTGAGGTGAACCAAGAGACCCAGTACTTC,TRBJ2-5,few,TRBV2,NA
CASSLADREGEQYF,TGTGCCAGCAGCTTGGCTGACAGGGAGGGCGAGCAGTACTTC,TRBJ2-7,NA,TRBV7-6,NA
CASILRTGLNAQHF,TGTGCCAGCATCCTACGGACAGGCCTCAATGCCCAGCATTTT,TRBJ1-5,few,TRBV28,TRBD1
CASSPPAGGTNTGELFF,TGTGCCAGCAGTCCGCCCGCGGGAGGTACGAACACCGGGGAGCTGTTTTTT,TRBJ2-2,few,TRBV6-2/TRBV6-3,TRBD2
CASSSTGYNSPLHF,TGTGCCAGCAGTTCCACAGGCTATAATTCACCCCTCCACTTT,TRBJ1-6,NA,TRBV28,NA
CASSSLGLAGVWTGELFF,TGTGCCAGCAGTTCCCTCGGACTAGCGGGAGTTTGGACCGGGGAGCTGTTTTTT,TRBJ2-2,NA,TRBV27,TRBD2
CASSGFGGKLFF,TGTGCCAGCAGCGGATTCGGTGGAAAACTGTTTTTT,TRBJ1-4,NA,TRBV9,NA
CASSFPAGELFF,TGTGCCAGCAGCTTTCCCGCCGGGGAGCTGTTTTTT,TRBJ2-2,NA,TRBV7-6,NA
CASSLDGGSREQYF,TGTGCCAGCAGCTTAGACGGGGGGTCCCGCGAGCAGTACTTC,TRBJ2-7,NA,TRBV5-6,TRBD2
CSVERGDRGKGTEAFF,TGCAGCGTTGAAAGGGGGGACAGGGGAAAAGGCACTGAAGCTTTCTTT,TRBJ1-1,many,TRBV29-1,TRBD1
CATSLDRGNTEAFF,TGTGCCACCAGCTTAGACAGGGGGAACACTGAAGCTTTCTTT,TRBJ1-1,few,TRBV15,TRBD1
CASSPLAPGSYGYTF,TGTGCCAGCAGCCCGTTAGCTCCGGGGTCCTATGGCTACACCTTC,TRBJ1-2,NA,TRBV4-2,NA
CASSPGSGESSYNEQFF,TGTGCCAGCTCACCCGGATCTGGGGAAAGCTCCTACAATGAGCAGTTCTTC,TRBJ2-1,NA,TRBV18,NA
CASSLGSWTSGRESYNEQFF,TGTGCTAGCAGCTTAGGGTCGTGGACTAGCGGGAGGGAGTCCTACAATGAGCAGTTCTTC,TRBJ2-1,few,TRBV7-7,TRBD2
CASSRTPNLGLFF,TGTGCCAGCAGCCGGACCCCTAATCTCGGACTGTTTTTT,TRBJ1-4,many,TRBV27,NA
CASSEAGATGPWVEQYF,TGTGCCAGCAGTGAAGCAGGGGCGACAGGGCCTTGGGTCGAGCAGTACTTC,TRBJ2-7,few,TRBV2,TRBD1